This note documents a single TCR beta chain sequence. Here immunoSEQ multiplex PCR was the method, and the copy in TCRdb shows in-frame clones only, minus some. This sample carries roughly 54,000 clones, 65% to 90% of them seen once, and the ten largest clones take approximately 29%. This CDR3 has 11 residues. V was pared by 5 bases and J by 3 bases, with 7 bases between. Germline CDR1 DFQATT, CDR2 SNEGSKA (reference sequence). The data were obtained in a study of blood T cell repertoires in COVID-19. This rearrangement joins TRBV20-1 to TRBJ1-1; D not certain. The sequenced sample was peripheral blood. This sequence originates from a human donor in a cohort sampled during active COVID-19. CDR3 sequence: CSAVSDTEAFF. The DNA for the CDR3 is TGCAGTGCTGTTTCGGACACTGAAGCTTTCTTT.